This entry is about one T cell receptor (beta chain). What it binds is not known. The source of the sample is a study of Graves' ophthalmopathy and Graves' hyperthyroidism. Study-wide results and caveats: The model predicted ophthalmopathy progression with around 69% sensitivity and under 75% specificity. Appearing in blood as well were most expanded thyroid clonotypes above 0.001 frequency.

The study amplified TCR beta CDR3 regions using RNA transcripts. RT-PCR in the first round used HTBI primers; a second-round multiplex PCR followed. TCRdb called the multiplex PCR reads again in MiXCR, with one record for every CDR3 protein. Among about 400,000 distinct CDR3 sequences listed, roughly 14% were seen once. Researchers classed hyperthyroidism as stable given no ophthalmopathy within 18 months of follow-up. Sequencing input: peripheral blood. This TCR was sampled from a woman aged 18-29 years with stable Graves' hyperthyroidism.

Here the CDR3 reads CASSSTSGGPGETQYF. CDR3 DNA: TGCGCCAGCAGCTCGACTAGCGGGGGGCCGGGAGAGACCCAGTACTTC. The chain combines TRBV5-1 with TRBJ2-5; 13 positions agree with TRBD2. CDR3 length: 16 residues. Germline values: CDR1 SGHRS, CDR2 YFSETQ. V lost 3 bases, J lost 4 bases, and 6 bases stayed unmatched.